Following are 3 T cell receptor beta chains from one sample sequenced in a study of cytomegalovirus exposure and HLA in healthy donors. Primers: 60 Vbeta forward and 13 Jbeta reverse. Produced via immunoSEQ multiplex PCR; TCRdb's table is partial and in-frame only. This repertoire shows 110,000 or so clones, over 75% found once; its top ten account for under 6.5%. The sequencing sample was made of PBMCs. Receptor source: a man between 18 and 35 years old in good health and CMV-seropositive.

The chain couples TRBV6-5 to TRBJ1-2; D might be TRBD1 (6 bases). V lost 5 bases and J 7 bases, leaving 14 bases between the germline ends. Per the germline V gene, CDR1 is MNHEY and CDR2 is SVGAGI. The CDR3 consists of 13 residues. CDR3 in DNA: TGTGCCAGCAGTCCGGACAGTGTTTTTGGCTACACCTTC. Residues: CASSPDSVFGYTF.

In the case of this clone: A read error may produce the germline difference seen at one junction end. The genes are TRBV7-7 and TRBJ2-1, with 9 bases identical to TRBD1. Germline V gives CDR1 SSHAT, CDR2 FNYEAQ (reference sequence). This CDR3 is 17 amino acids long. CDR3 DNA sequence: TGTGCTAGCAGCTCCCTAATCACCGGGACAGGGCACAATGAGCAGTTCTTC. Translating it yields CASSSLITGTGHNEQFF.

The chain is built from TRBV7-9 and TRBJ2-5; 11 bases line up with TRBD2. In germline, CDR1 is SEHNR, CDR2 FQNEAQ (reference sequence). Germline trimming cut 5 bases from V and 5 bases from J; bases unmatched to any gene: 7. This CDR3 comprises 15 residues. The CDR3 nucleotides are TGTGCCAGCAGCCCGGGACTAGCGGCGGGGGAGACCCAGTACTTC. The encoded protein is CASSPGLAAGETQYF.